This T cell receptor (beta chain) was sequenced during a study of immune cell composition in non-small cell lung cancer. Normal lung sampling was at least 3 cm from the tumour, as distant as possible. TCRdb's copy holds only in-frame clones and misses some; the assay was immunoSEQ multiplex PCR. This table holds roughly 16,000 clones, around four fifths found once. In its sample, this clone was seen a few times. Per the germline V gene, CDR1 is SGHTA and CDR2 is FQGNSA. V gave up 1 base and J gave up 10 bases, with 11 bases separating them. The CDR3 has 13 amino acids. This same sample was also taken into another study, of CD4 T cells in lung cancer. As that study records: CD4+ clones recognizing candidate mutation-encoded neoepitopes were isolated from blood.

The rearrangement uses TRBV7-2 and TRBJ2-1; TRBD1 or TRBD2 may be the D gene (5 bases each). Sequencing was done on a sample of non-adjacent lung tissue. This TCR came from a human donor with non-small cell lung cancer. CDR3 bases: TGTGCCAGCAGCTTAGTTGAGGGGTTGGAGCAGTTCTTC. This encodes CASSLVEGLEQFF.